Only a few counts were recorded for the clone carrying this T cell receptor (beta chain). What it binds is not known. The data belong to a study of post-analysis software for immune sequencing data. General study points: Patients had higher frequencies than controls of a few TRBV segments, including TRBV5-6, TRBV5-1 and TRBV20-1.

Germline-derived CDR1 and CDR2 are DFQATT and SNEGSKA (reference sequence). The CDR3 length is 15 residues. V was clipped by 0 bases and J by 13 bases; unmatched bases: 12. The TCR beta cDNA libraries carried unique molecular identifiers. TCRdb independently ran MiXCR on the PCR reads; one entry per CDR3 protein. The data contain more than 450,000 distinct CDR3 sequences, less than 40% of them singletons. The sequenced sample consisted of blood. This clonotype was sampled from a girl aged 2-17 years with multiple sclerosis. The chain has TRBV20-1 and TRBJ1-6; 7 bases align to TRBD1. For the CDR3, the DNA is TGCAGTGCTAGAGATTTAGAAGGGGGCTATAAGCCCCTCCACTTT. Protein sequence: CSARDLEGGYKPLHF.